This T cell receptor (beta chain) appears in the sequencing data of a study of beta chain features in type 1 diabetes (dated by TCRdb to 2017 to 2018). For the wider study: No differences in mean age, gender distribution, total cell number or subset yield were found between patients and healthy donors. A total of 107,917,701 sorted cells were examined across all samples, and the number of cells per subset was strongly correlated with RNA yield. In the study, recently diagnosed type 1 diabetes patients and matched healthy donors were compared on the TCRB repertoires of their sorted circulating CD4+ T cell subsets. Whereas all 30 or so donors provided naive and central memory subsets, regulatory and stem cell-like memory subsets were isolated from just 8 patients and roughly 8 healthy donors.

This clone appeared many times. There is no known antigen for this receptor. Nothing much larger sits one base from this clone, and base qualities are not available. The germline V gene sets CDR1 to LGHNA and CDR2 to YSLEER. The CDR3 runs 13 residues from the cysteine to the phenylalanine. The entry retains the CDR3 DNA only, 39 bases that are in frame from base 1. Between the V and J ends, shortened by 6 bases and 4 bases respectively, the junction contains 11 bases. Each donor gave one peripheral blood draw, averaging around 120 mL, which was collected into heparinised tubes. A BD FACSAria II and a panel including CD45RO, CCR7, CD25, CD127, CD95 and CD27 were used to sort naive, central memory, regulatory and stem cell-like memory CD4+ T cells. Purity was above 98% for every sorted population. PBMCs were isolated immediately by Lymphoprep density gradient centrifugation and stained directly without culture. So that batch effects would be minimized, each experiment stained and sorted samples in pairs, pairing one healthy donor with one patient.

The High Capacity cDNA Reverse Transcription Kit was used to reverse transcribe all of the isolated RNA, meaning that expressed TCRB transcripts were what got sequenced. Deep immunoSEQ sequencing was applied to naive, central memory and regulatory T cell samples, giving an average of about 3.7 million total reads per sample. After sorted cells were lysed in RLT buffer, RNA was extracted with DNase-treated RNeasy Micro or Mini kits, with the choice depending on cell number. To prevent cross-contamination, every cell subset was processed on its own, while patient and healthy donor samples were processed together. TCRB sequences were amplified from cDNA with the immunoSEQ multiplex PCR, producing 87-bp fragments spanning the CDR3 region. Sequencing of the amplicons was done on the Illumina HiSeq platform. The authors processed their data as follows. Synthetic template baselines were used to correct PCR bias computationally, reads within Hamming distance 2 were collapsed, and singletons that could not be merged were discarded. Reads were aligned against IMGT to assign V, D and J genes, CDR3 length and insertions or deletions at six rearrangement sites. Within each subset, clonotype counts were normalized to sorted cell number, after which true diversity and Gini coefficients were computed with the tcR R package. The overlap coefficient, calculated on TCRB nucleotide sequences, was used to measure repertoire sharing. The table was pulled from immuneACCESS by TCRdb, which kept in-frame rearrangements only. Such tables lose some clones; where checked, under half of the loss comes from unresolved V genes, and the rest has no known cause. V, J and clone size are taken as reported in that table, and D and trimming were inferred from the DNA itself. Across this sample there are 100,000 to 150,000 clones, with about 10% seen only once. 0.65% to 0.75% of the sample comes from the top ten.

Study-wide findings and limitations: The naive, central memory and regulatory TCRB repertoires appeared to resemble one another more closely among patients than among healthy donors. At VDJ recombination sites, type 1 diabetes patients had fewer insertions and more deleted nucleotides, which implies abnormalities in thymic rearrangement. Type 1 diabetes patients showed a moderate but significant shortening of TCRB CDR3 length in all four CD4+ subsets. Sequencing cDNA rather than genomic DNA could over-represent highly expressing activated cells, although activation and CD3 levels did not differ between groups. HLA sub-analyses involved small numbers of individuals, so any influence of HLA type on TCRB rearrangement remained unresolved. Shorter templates might have been favored by PCR, but patient and control samples were amplified and corrected together, so both groups would have been affected equally by any skew.

Sequencing was carried out using central memory CD4+ T cells from blood. The sequence was obtained from a man aged 30 to 39 with type 1 diabetes. The chain uses TRBV4-3 and TRBJ2-3; 7 matching bases give a weak D call of TRBD2. The CDR3 has the sequence CASSLGGPDTQYF. The DNA sequence follows: TGCGCCAGCAGTCTCGGGGGGCCAGATACGCAGTATTTT.